This T cell receptor (beta chain) originates from a study of blood T cells in healthy people across ages. Germline V gene lookup returns CDR1 KGHDR and CDR2 SFDVKD. Trimming removed 7 bases at V and 4 bases at J, with 15 bases between. The CDR3 extends over 14 amino acids. Regarding this clonotype: What it recognizes is unknown.

Study conclusions and caveats: Expanded clonotype changes were possibly confounded by unknown donor CMV status. Unsorted PBMC input precluded a conclusive naive versus antigen-experienced comparison.

Whenever a sample was processed, at least 6 million PBMCs were isolated. It was with a sample-barcoded 5' primer and a J-beta primer mix that a second PCR of roughly 7 to 12 cycles was run. TCRdb reprocessed the 5' RACE reads with MiXCR, giving one entry per CDR3 protein. The data hold roughly 2 million distinct CDR3 sequences, with roughly 52% observed a single time. Sequenced input: blood. The clonotype originates from a woman aged 40-49 years in good health. The V call is TRBV24-1, the J call TRBJ1-2; D possibly corresponds to TRBD1 (5 bases). The CDR3 is CATRAPGGGYGYTF. CDR3 nucleotides: TGTGCCACCAGGGCCCCCGGGGGAGGCTATGGCTACACCTTC.